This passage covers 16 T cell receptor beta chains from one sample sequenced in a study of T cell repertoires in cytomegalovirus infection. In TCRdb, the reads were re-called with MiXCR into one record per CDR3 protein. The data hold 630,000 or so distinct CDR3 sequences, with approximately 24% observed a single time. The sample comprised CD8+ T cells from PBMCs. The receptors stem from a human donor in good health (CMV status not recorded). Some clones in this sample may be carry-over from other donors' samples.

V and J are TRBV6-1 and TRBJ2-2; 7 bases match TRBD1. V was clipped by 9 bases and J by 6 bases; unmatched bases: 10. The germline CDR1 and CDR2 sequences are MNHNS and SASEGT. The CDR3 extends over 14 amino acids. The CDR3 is CASGRGPGPGELFF. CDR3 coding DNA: TGTGCCAGTGGTAGGGGGCCTGGACCCGGGGAGCTGTTTTTT.

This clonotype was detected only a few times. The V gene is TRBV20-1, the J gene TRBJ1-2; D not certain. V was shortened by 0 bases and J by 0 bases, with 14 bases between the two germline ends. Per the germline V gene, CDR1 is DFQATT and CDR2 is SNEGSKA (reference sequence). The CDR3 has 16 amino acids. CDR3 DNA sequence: TGCAGTGCTAGAGATCTGAGGGCATCAGCTAACTATGGCTACACCTTC. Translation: CSARDLRASANYGYTF.

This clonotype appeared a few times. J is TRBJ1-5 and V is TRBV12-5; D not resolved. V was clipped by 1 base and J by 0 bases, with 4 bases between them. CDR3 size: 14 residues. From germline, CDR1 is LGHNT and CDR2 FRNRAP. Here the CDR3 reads CASGLDGSNQPQHF. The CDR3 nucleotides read TGTGCTAGTGGTTTGGATGGTAGCAATCAGCCCCAGCATTTT.

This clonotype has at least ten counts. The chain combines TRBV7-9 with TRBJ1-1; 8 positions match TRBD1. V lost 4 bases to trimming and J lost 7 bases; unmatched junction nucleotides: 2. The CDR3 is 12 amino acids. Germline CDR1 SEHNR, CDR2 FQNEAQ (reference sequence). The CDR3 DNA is TGTGCCAGCAGCTCCGACAGGGGTGAAGCTTTCTTT. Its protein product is CASSSDRGEAFF.

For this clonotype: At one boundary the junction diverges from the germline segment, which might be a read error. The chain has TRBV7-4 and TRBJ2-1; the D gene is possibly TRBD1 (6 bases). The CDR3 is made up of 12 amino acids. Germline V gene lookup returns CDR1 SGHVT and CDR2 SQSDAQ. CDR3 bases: TGTGCCAACAGCTTCGGACAGTTTGAGCAGTTCTTC. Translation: CANSFGQFEQFF. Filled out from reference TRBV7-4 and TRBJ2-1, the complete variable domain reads GAGVSQSPRYKVAKRGRDVALRCDSISGHVTLYWYRQTLGQGSEVLTYSQSDAQRDKSGRPSGRFSAERPERSVSTLKIQRTEQGDSAVYLCANSFGQFEQFFGPGTRLTVL.

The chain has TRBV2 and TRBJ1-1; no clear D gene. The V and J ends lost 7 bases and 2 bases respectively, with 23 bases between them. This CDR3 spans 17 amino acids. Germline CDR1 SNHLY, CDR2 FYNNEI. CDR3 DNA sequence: TGTGCCAGCACAGTCGTCAAGGGCAGACAAAAAAACACTGAAGCTTTCTTT. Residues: CASTVVKGRQKNTEAFF.

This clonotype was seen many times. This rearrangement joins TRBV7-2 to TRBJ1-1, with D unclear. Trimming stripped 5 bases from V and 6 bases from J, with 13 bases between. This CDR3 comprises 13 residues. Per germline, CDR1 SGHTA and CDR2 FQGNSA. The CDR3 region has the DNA TGTGCCAGCAGCGAAGACCCACACTCTGAAGCTTTCTTT. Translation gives CASSEDPHSEAFF.

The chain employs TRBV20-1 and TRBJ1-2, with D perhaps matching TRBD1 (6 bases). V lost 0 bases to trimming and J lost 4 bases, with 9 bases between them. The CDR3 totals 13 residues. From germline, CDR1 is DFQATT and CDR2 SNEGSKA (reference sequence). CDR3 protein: CSARDNRAYGYTF. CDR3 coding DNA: TGCAGTGCTAGAGATAACAGGGCCTATGGCTACACCTTC.

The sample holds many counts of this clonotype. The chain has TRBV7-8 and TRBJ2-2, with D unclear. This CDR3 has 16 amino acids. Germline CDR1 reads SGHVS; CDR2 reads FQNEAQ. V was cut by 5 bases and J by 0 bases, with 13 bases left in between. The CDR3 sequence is CASSPFGQANTGELFF. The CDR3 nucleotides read TGTGCCAGCAGCCCCTTTGGCCAAGCGAACACCGGGGAGCTGTTTTTT.

The CDR3 bases are TGTGCCAGCAGCAGCCGGGACAGGGGGCCTGAAGCTTTCTTT. It yields the protein CASSSRDRGPEAFF. The genes are TRBV7-4 and TRBJ1-1, with 12 bases matching TRBD1. V shed 5 bases, J shed 6 bases, and the junction held 4 bases outside the gene matches. Per germline, CDR1 SGHVT and CDR2 SQSDAQ. The CDR3 covers 14 residues.

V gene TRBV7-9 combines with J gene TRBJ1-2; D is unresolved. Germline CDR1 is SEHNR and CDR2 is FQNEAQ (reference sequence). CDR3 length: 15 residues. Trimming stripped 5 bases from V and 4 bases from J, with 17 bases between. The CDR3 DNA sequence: TGTGCCAGCAGCACCAAGGACCGGTCCCCCTATGGCTACACCTTC. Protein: CASSTKDRSPYGYTF.

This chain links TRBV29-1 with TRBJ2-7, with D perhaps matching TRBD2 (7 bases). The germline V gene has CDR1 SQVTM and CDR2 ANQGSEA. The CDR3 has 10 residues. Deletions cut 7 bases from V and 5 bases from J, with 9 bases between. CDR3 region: CSGGGDEQYF. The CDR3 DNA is TGCAGCGGAGGGGGGGACGAGCAGTACTTC.

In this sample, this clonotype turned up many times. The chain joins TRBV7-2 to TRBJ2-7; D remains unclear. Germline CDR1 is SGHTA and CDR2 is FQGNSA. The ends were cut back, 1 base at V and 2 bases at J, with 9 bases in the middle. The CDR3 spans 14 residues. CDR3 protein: CASSLVSGPYEQYF. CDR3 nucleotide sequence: TGTGCCAGCAGCTTAGTTTCAGGCCCCTACGAGCAGTACTTC.

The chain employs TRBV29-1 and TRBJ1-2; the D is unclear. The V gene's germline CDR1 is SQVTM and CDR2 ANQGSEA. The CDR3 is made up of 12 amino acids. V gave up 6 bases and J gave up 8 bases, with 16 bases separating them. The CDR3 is CSVPGRMEGYTF. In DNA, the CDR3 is TGCAGCGTACCCGGCCGAATGGAGGGCTACACCTTC. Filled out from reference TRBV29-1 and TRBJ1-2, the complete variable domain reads SAVISQKPSRDICQRGTSLTIQCQVDSQVTMMFWYRQQPGQSLTLIATANQGSEATYESGFVIDKFPISRPNLTFSTLTVSNMSPEDSSIYLCSVPGRMEGYTFGSGTRLTVV.

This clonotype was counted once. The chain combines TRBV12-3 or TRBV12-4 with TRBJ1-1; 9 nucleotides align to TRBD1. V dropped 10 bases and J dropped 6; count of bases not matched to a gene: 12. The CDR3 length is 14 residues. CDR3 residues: CANIEQGARAEAFF. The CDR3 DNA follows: TGTGCCAACATCGAACAGGGGGCGAGGGCTGAAGCTTTCTTT.

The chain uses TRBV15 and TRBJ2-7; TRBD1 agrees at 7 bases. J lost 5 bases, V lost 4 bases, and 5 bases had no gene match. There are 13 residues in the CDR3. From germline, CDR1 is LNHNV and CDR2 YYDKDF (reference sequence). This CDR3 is CATSIDRAHEQYV. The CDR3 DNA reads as TGTGCCACCAGCATAGACAGGGCACACGAGCAGTACGTC.